This TCR beta chain came from a study of Graves' ophthalmopathy and Graves' hyperthyroidism. From germline, CDR1 is ENHRY and CDR2 SYGVKD. The CDR3 totals 18 residues. A note on this clonotype: Its matching antigen is unknown. An end of the junction differs from the germline gene, which may be a read error.

Study-wide points: Progression of ophthalmopathy was predicted by the model with around 70% sensitivity and roughly 73% specificity.

Amplification of TCR beta CDR3 regions used RNA transcripts. Investigators did first-round RT-PCR with HTBI primers, then second-round multiplex PCR. One entry per CDR3 protein, called by TCRdb with MiXCR from the multiplex PCR reads. The table includes about 1.2 million distinct CDR3 sequences, about 40% detected once. Hyperthyroidism patients, aged 18 to 65, were newly diagnosed, under 2 months' duration. The receptor's source is an adult man with Graves' hyperthyroidism. The chain has TRBV10-3 and TRBJ1-6; TRBD1 might be the D (5 bases). The sequencing input was peripheral blood or thyroid tissue (not recorded which). CDR3 coding DNA: TGTGCTACAAAACCGGGACGGGAGGAAGATACCTATAATTCACCCCTCCGCTTT. Protein product: CATKPGREEDTYNSPLRF.